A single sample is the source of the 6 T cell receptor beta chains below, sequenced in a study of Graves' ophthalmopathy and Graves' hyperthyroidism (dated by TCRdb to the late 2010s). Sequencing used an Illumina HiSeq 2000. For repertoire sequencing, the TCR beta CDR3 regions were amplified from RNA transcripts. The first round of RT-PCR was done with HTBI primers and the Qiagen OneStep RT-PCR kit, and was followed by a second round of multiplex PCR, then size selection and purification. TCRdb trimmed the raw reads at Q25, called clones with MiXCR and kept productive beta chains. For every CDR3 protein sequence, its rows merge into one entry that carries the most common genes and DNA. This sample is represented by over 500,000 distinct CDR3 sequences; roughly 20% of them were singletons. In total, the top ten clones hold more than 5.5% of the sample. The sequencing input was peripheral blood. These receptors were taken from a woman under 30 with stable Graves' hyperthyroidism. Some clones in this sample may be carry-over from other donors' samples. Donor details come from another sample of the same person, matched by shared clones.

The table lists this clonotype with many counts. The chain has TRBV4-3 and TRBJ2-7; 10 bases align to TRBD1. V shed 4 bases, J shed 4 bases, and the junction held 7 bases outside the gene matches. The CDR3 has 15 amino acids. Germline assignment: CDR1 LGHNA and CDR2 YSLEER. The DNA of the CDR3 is TGCGCCAGCAGCCGAGGGAGGACAGGGGGGTACGAGCAGTACTTC. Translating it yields CASSRGRTGGYEQYF.

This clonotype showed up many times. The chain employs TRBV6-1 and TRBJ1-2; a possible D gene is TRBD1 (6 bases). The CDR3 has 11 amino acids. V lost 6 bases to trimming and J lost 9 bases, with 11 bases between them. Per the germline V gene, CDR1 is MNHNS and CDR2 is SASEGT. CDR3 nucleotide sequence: TGTGCCAGCAGCGAACAGGGACGCTACACCTTC. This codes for CASSEQGRYTF.

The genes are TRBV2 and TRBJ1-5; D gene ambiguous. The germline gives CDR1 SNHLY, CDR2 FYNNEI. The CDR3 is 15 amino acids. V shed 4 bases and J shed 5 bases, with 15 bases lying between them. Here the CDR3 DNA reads TGTGCCAGCAGTGGTCTGGACGGAGAAGATCAGCCCCAGCATTTT. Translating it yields CASSGLDGEDQPQHF.

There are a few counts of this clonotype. CDR3 region: CASSYSGTRIYGYTF. CDR3 bases: TGTGCCAGCAGTTACTCGGGGACGCGGATCTATGGCTACACCTTC. The chain employs TRBV6-5 and TRBJ1-2, with D possibly TRBD1 on 5 matching bases. Trimming took off 0 bases at V and 4 bases at J, with 12 bases between the two ends. CDR1 is MNHEY, CDR2 SVGAGI, per germline. The CDR3 has 15 residues.

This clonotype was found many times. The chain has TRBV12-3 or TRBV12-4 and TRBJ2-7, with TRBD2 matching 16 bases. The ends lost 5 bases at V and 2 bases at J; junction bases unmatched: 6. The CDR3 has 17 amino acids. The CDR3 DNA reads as TGTGCCAGCAGTAAAGGGACTAGCGGGAGGGTAACCTACGAGCAGTACTTC. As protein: CASSKGTSGRVTYEQYF.

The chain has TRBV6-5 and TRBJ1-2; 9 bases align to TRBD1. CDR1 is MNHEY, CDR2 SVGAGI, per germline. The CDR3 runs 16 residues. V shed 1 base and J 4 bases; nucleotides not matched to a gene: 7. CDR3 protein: CASSYWSKQGAYGYTF. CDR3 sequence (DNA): TGTGCCAGCAGTTACTGGTCCAAACAGGGGGCCTATGGCTACACCTTC.